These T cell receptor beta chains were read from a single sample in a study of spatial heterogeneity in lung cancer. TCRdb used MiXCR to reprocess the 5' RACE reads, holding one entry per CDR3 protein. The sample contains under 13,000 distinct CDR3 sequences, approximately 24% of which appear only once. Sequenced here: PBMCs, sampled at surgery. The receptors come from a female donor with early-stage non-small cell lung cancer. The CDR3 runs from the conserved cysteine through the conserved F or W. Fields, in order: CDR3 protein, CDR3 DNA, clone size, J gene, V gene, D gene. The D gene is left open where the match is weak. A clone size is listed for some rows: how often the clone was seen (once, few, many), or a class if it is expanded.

CDR3 protein: CASSPPSGGTSYEQYF; CDR3 DNA: TGTGCCAGCTCACCACCCTCGGGGGGGACCTCCTACGAGCAGTACTTC; clone size: -; J gene: TRBJ2-7; V gene: TRBV18; D gene: TRBD2
CDR3 protein: CASSGEPGGLFF; CDR3 DNA: TGTGCCAGCAGTGGTGAGCCGGGAGGGCTGTTCTTC; clone size: medium-sized; J gene: TRBJ2-1; V gene: TRBV6-1; D gene: TRBD2
CDR3 protein: CASSQEAGWKLFF; CDR3 DNA: TGTGCCAGCAGCCAAGAAGCGGGATGGAAACTGTTTTTT; clone size: few; J gene: TRBJ1-4; V gene: TRBV14; D gene: -
CDR3 protein: CASSETQGQAGETQYF; CDR3 DNA: TGTGCCAGCAGTGAAACTCAGGGACAGGCAGGAGAGACCCAGTACTTC; clone size: medium-sized; J gene: TRBJ2-5; V gene: TRBV2; D gene: TRBD1
CDR3 protein: CASRSLPPGEQYF; CDR3 DNA: TGTGCCAGCAGATCCCTACCCCCAGGGGAGCAGTACTTC; clone size: many; J gene: TRBJ2-7; V gene: TRBV7-9; D gene: -
CDR3 protein: CASSLAETQYF; CDR3 DNA: TGTGCCAGCAGTTTAGCTGAGACCCAGTACTTC; clone size: few; J gene: TRBJ2-5; V gene: TRBV28; D gene: -
CDR3 protein: CSARAPTSGSMETQYF; CDR3 DNA: TGCAGTGCTAGAGCCCCGACTAGCGGGAGTATGGAGACCCAGTACTTC; clone size: medium-sized; J gene: TRBJ2-5; V gene: TRBV20-1; D gene: TRBD2
CDR3 protein: CASSPGGNEQFF; CDR3 DNA: TGCGCCAGCAGTCCTGGGGGAAATGAGCAGTTCTTC; clone size: -; J gene: TRBJ2-1; V gene: TRBV10-1; D gene: -
CDR3 protein: CASSFSSYEQYF; CDR3 DNA: TGTGCCAGCAGTTTTTCCTCCTACGAGCAGTACTTC; clone size: few; J gene: TRBJ2-7; V gene: TRBV28; D gene: -
CDR3 protein: CAWRPQVAGEAFF; CDR3 DNA: TGTGCCTGGAGGCCCCAAGTAGCCGGTGAAGCTTTCTTT; clone size: -; J gene: TRBJ1-1; V gene: TRBV30; D gene: -
CDR3 protein: CSVDSATEAFF; CDR3 DNA: TGCAGCGTTGACTCGGCTACTGAAGCTTTCTTT; clone size: -; J gene: TRBJ1-1; V gene: TRBV29-1; D gene: -
CDR3 protein: CASSLALRGRETQYF; CDR3 DNA: TGTGCCAGCAGCTTAGCGTTAAGGGGCAGGGAGACCCAGTACTTC; clone size: few; J gene: TRBJ2-5; V gene: TRBV7-9; D gene: -
CDR3 protein: CSATLTGGEQFF; CDR3 DNA: TGCAGTGCCACACTTACGGGAGGTGAGCAGTTCTTC; clone size: medium-sized; J gene: TRBJ2-1; V gene: TRBV20-1; D gene: TRBD2
CDR3 protein: CASSELWSGETQYF; CDR3 DNA: TGTGCCAGCAGTGAACTCTGGTCCGGGGAGACCCAGTACTTC; clone size: -; J gene: TRBJ2-5; V gene: TRBV6-1; D gene: -
CDR3 protein: CATSEGDYEQYF; CDR3 DNA: TGTGCCACCAGTGAGGGGGACTACGAGCAGTACTTC; clone size: few; J gene: TRBJ2-7; V gene: TRBV24-1; D gene: -
CDR3 protein: CASSLDWTGAVF; CDR3 DNA: TGTGCCAGCAGCTTGGACTGGACAGGGGCGGTTTTC; clone size: -; J gene: TRBJ1-2; V gene: TRBV5-5; D gene: TRBD1
CDR3 protein: CSALTGYGAFF; CDR3 DNA: TGCAGCGCCCTGACAGGGTACGGAGCTTTCTTT; clone size: -; J gene: TRBJ1-1; V gene: TRBV29-1; D gene: TRBD1
CDR3 protein: CASSFPGNLYNEQFF; CDR3 DNA: TGTGCCAGCAGTTTCCCCGGGAATCTCTACAATGAGCAGTTCTTC; clone size: few; J gene: TRBJ2-1; V gene: TRBV28; D gene: -
CDR3 protein: CASSLGFLSGANVLTF; CDR3 DNA: TGTGCCAGCAGCTTAGGATTCTTGAGTGGGGCCAACGTCCTGACTTTC; clone size: few; J gene: TRBJ2-6; V gene: TRBV7-3; D gene: -
CDR3 protein: CASSPENEQYF; CDR3 DNA: TGTGCCAGCAGTCCCGAAAACGAGCAGTACTTC; clone size: -; J gene: TRBJ2-7; V gene: TRBV12-3/TRBV12-4; D gene: -
CDR3 protein: CASSLQGGSNTDTQYF; CDR3 DNA: TGTGCCAGCAGCTTACAGGGCGGGTCAAACACAGATACGCAGTATTTT; clone size: -; J gene: TRBJ2-3; V gene: TRBV7-2; D gene: -
CDR3 protein: CASSLAGIDTEAFF; CDR3 DNA: TGTGCCAGCAGCTTAGCAGGGATTGACACTGAAGCTTTCTTT; clone size: medium-sized; J gene: TRBJ1-1; V gene: TRBV11-1; D gene: -
CDR3 protein: CSANGGAETQYF; CDR3 DNA: TGCAGTGCTAATGGGGGGGCAGAGACCCAGTACTTC; clone size: -; J gene: TRBJ2-5; V gene: TRBV20-1; D gene: -
CDR3 protein: CASSPVVVLRTEQANVLTF; CDR3 DNA: TGTGCCAGCAGCCCTGTTGTGGTTCTCCGGACCGAGCAGGCCAACGTCCTGACTTTC; clone size: -; J gene: TRBJ2-6; V gene: TRBV27; D gene: -